This T cell receptor (beta chain) emerged from a study of beta chain features in type 1 diabetes. General study results and limits: Type 1 diabetes patients had moderately but significantly shorter TCRB CDR3s in all four CD4+ subsets. In patients and controls equally, PCR might favor templates that are shorter.

Sequenced material consisted of expressed TCRB transcripts (all of the isolated RNA was reverse transcribed). The table came from immunoSEQ multiplex PCR; TCRdb's copy has only in-frame clones and leaves some out. The table includes 20,000 to 25,000 clones, less than 75% detected once. Sort purity for all populations was recorded as exceeding 98%. The count of this clone is one. The antigen is undetermined. The TCR was taken from a man between 18 and 29 years old with type 1 diabetes. Specimen: stem cell memory CD4+ T cells from blood.

For the CDR3, the DNA is TGTGCCAGCAGTTACAAGGGGGAGACCCAGTACTTC. It specifies CASSYKGETQYF. V and J are TRBV27 and TRBJ2-5, with a possible D match to TRBD1 (5 bases). Germline CDR1 is MNHEY and CDR2 is SMNVEV (reference sequence). This CDR3 comprises 12 residues. With 4 bases removed from V and 5 bases from J, the gap between germline ends came to 8 bases.